This T cell receptor beta chain was identified during a study of T cells in Graves' hyperthyroidism and ophthalmopathy. General study points: Most clonotypes expanded in the thyroid (above 0.001) were also present in blood.

With regard to this clonotype: The antigen remains undetermined.

Using RNA transcripts as the source, TCR beta CDR3 regions were amplified. Using the HTBI primer set, a first-round RT-PCR was run on the TCR CDR3. Each CDR3 protein is one row after TCRdb ran MiXCR on the multiplex PCR reads. The repertoire holds 600,000 or so distinct CDR3 sequences, with around 14% as singletons. This CDR3 contains 15 residues. From germline, CDR1 is MGHRA and CDR2 YSYEKL. V was clipped by 1 base and J by 0 bases, with 9 bases between them. The sequenced material came from blood. This sequence originates from a woman aged 18 to 35 with Graves' ophthalmopathy. This sequence joins TRBV4-1 and TRBJ1-1; D is unresolved. The CDR3 DNA sequence: TGCGCCAGCAGCCAAGTCGTTTGGATGAACACTGAAGCTTTCTTT. Its protein is CASSQVVWMNTEAFF.